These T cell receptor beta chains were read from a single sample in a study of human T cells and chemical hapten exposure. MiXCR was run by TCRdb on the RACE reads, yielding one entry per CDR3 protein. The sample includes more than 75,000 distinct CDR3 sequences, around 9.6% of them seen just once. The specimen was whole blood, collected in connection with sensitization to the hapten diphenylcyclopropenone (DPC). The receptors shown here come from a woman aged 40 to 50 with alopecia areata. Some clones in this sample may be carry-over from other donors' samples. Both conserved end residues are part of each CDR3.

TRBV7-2 CASSQGSRGGVAVEQFF
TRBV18 CASSPNPIYEQYF
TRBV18 CASSLTSGGELFF
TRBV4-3 CASSRGTGTDTQYF
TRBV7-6 CASSLWSGGLTDTQYF
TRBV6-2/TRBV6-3 CASSYGGGYNEQFF
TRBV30 CACRQNPNTEAFF
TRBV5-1 CASSLVAGGDYGYTF
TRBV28 CASSSAGDSGLYEQYF
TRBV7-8 CASSFGPGGEETEAFF
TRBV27 CASGLAGGSSYNEQFF
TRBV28 CASSSDSSNQPQHF
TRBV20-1 CSARDAGGAPNQPQHF
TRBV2 CASSEEGWGEAFF
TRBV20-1 CSARVSQETQYF
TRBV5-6 CASSLTRLAGGQDEQFF
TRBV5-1 CASKKGSGGYTDTQYF
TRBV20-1 CSPWARGVNTEAFF
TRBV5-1 CASSLDGRGTF
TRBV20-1 CSARDWTVYNQPQHF
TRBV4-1 CAGSQDGQTRTYEQYF
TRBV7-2 CASSADRMEGYTF
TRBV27 CASSPSGGPDTQYF
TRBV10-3 CAISESPGQGYEQYF
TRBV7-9 CASSLGVMSPLHF
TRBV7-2 CASSFRDSIFEAFF
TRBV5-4 CASSLRGGAGTGELFF
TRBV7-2 CASSLGGDPIYEQYF
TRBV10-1 CASSETGGEQYF
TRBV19 CATDNSGANVLTF
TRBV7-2 CASSFLGGGELFF
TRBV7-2 CASSNRQGRTGELFF
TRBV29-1 CSVTSGGSNEQFF